This TCR beta chain was found in a study of T-cell memory formation after mild COVID-19. Study-wide context: TCR clusters were mostly donor specific.

TCRdb reprocessed the 5' RACE reads via MiXCR and lists one record per CDR3 protein. The sample holds more than 100,000 distinct CDR3 sequences, approximately 6.2% seen once. V was cut by 0 bases and J by 0 bases, with 5 bases left in between. The CDR3 totals 14 residues. CDR1 SGDLS and CDR2 YYNGEE come from the germline V gene. This clonotype was seen more than once but under ten times. Its antigen is still unknown. Points from the study as a whole: From day 15 to 85, contracting clones were balanced between CD4 and CD8, whereas later expanders leaned toward CD4+.

The rearrangement uses TRBV9 and TRBJ2-3; D gene ambiguous. The TCR was taken from an adult woman who had mild COVID-19 (a few samples of this study predate the infection). Cell type and time point are not known. The material sequenced was PBMCs or a T cell subset sorted from them (not recorded which). CDR3 DNA: TGTGCCAGCAGCGTAGGAACCAGCACAGATACGCAGTATTTT. This encodes CASSVGTSTDTQYF.